This is a list of T cell receptor beta chains from one sample in a study of glioma-infiltrating T cells after dendritic cell vaccination. Clones were sequenced by immunoSEQ multiplex PCR, and TCRdb holds only the in-frame ones, with some missing. The sample yields roughly 70,000 clones, roughly 82% seen once. The sequenced sample was blood, obtained before dendritic cell vaccination. Every receptor here comes from a human donor with glioblastoma. Both conserved end residues are part of each CDR3. D genes are given only for firm matches. Rows give clone size only sometimes, using once, few, many, or a class for an expanded clone.

V	D	J	size	DNA	CDR3
TRBV29-1	.	TRBJ2-1	once	TGCAGCGTTGAGGGACTGGCGGACAATGAGCAGTTCTTC	CSVEGLADNEQFF
TRBV5-1	TRBD2	TRBJ2-1	once	TGCGCCAGCAGTCGATCCCGTGGACTAGCCGGTGAGCAGTTCTTC	CASSRSRGLAGEQFF
TRBV6-5	.	TRBJ2-4	.	TGTGCCAGCAGACAGGGTTTCTCCGGGGACATTCAGTACTTC	CASRQGFSGDIQYF
TRBV2	.	TRBJ1-1	.	TGTGCCAGCAGCGACGGCCAGGGCACTGAAGCTTTCTTT	CASSDGQGTEAFF
TRBV29-1	.	TRBJ2-4	once	TGCAGCGTTGAAGCCAGGGTACAATCCAAAAACATTCAGTACTTC	CSVEARVQSKNIQYF
TRBV27	TRBD2	TRBJ2-1	.	TGTGCCAGCAGTCTTAGGACTAGCGGGAGCGTAAATAATGAGCAGTTCTTC	CASSLRTSGSVNNEQFF
TRBV6-1	.	TRBJ2-1	.	TGTGCCAGCACTCTCGGGACAAATACCGCCAATGAGCAGTTCTTC	CASTLGTNTANEQFF
TRBV5-5	TRBD1	TRBJ1-5	once	TGTGCCAGCAGCTTGGAGGGGGCAAGGGTGGAGCCCCAGCATTTT	CASSLEGARVEPQHF
TRBV6-6	TRBD1	TRBJ1-1	few	TGTGCCAGCAGTCCCACAGGGGCCTTGAACACTGAAGCTTTCTTT	CASSPTGALNTEAFF
TRBV7-9	.	TRBJ2-2	.	TGTGCCAGCGCGAACCCAAGGGAGCTGTTTTTT	CASANPRELFF
TRBV6-6	TRBD1	TRBJ1-6	.	TGTGCCAGCAGTAAGACAGGGTTCTATAATTCACCCCTCCACTTT	CASSKTGFYNSPLHF
TRBV18	TRBD1	TRBJ2-2	.	TGTGCCAGCTCACCAAGGCAGGGGGCCTACACCGGGGAGCTGTTTTTT	CASSPRQGAYTGELFF
TRBV10-3	.	TRBJ1-5	.	TGTGCCATCAGTGAGTCTGGGGGGAGCAATCAGCCCCAGCATTTT	CAISESGGSNQPQHF
TRBV30	.	TRBJ1-2	once	TGTGCCTGGTACAGGGAGTGGTATGGCTACACCTTC	CAWYREWYGYTF
TRBV4-1	.	TRBJ1-2	.	TGCGCCAGCAGCCAACCCGGACAGAACTATGGCTACACCTTC	CASSQPGQNYGYTF
TRBV6-1	TRBD2	TRBJ2-3	.	TGTGCCAGCAGTGAAGCGGGAGGGCGGGGAGTTAGCACAGATACGCAGTATTTT	CASSEAGGRGVSTDTQYF
TRBV2	TRBD2	TRBJ2-2	.	TGTGCCAGTGGAACGGGGGCTAGCGGGCGCCACGGGGAGCTGTTTTTT	CASGTGASGRHGELFF
TRBV5-1	.	TRBJ2-1	.	TGCGCCAGCAGCCTAATACTAGCAGGAGTTTCTACTAATGAGCAGTTCTTC	CASSLILAGVSTNEQFF
TRBV6-1	.	TRBJ2-1	.	TGTGCCAGCAGTGAAAGGACGGGGAAGCCGGGTGACAATGAGCAGTTCTTC	CASSERTGKPGDNEQFF
TRBV10-3	TRBD1	TRBJ1-2	.	TGTGCCATCAGTGAGGGACAGGTCTTAGGTTATGGCTACACCTTC	CAISEGQVLGYGYTF
TRBV4-1	.	TRBJ2-6	.	TGCGCCAGCAGCCAAGATCGGGGCTCTGGGGCCAACGTCCTGACTTTC	CASSQDRGSGANVLTF
TRBV19	TRBD1	TRBJ1-5	.	TGTGCCAGTAGTATCTTCGGACAGGGGAATCAGCCCCAGCATTTT	CASSIFGQGNQPQHF
TRBV19	.	TRBJ1-5	once	TGTGCCAGTGGGGGCCTCCTAGGGCCCAATCAGCCCCAGCATTTT	CASGGLLGPNQPQHF
TRBV7-9	.	TRBJ2-1	.	TGTGCCAGCAGCTTGGGAGCCCCTGAGATCAATGAGCAGTTCTTC	CASSLGAPEINEQFF
TRBV6-1	.	TRBJ1-5	.	TGTGCCAGCACCAACCAGGGGAGCAATCAGCCCCAGCATTTT	CASTNQGSNQPQHF
TRBV6-1	TRBD1	TRBJ2-4	.	TGTGCCAGCCGGGGACAGGGGATACAAAACATTCAGTACTTC	CASRGQGIQNIQYF
TRBV4-1	.	TRBJ1-3	.	TGCGCCAGCAGCCAAGATCCTGGCAGATCCTCTGGAAACACCATATATTTT	CASSQDPGRSSGNTIYF
TRBV4-1	.	TRBJ2-2	.	TGCGCCAGCAGCCAAGTATCCACCCGGACACATAGACCGAACACCGGGGAGCTGTTTTTT	CASSQVSTRTHRPNTGELFF
TRBV18	TRBD1	TRBJ1-3	few	TGTGCCAGCTCACCAAACAGGGGCCCCGGAAACACCATATATTTT	CASSPNRGPGNTIYF
TRBV5-1	TRBD1	TRBJ2-2	.	TGCGCCAGCAGCCCCGACAGGGTGAACACCGGGGAGCTGTTTTTT	CASSPDRVNTGELFF
TRBV9	TRBD2	TRBJ2-6	.	TGTGCCAGCAGCGGCCGACTAGCGGGAGGGCCAGGGGCCAACGTCCTGACTTTC	CASSGRLAGGPGANVLTF
TRBV7-3	.	TRBJ1-1	.	TGTGCCACCAAAAACACGGGGAACACTGAAGCTTTCTTT	CATKNTGNTEAFF
TRBV2	.	TRBJ2-2	.	TGTGCCAGCAGTGAAGTCGGGACACCCACCGGGGAGCTGTTTTTT	CASSEVGTPTGELFF
TRBV7-2	TRBD1	TRBJ2-5	.	TGTGCCAGCAGTCCCGACAGGGGCCAAGAGACCCAGTACTTC	CASSPDRGQETQYF
TRBV30	TRBD2	TRBJ2-5	.	TGTGCCTGGGGTAACCCGCTAGCGGGGGGTTCGGGGACCCAGTACTTC	CAWGNPLAGGSGTQYF
TRBV5-6	.	TRBJ2-3	.	TGTGCCAGCAGCCAGAGGGGGGGTGCTAGCACAGATACGCAGTATTTT	CASSQRGGASTDTQYF
TRBV5-1	.	TRBJ1-1	.	TGCGCCAGCAAAAGTTCTGTGACAGAGAACACTGAAGCTTTCTTT	CASKSSVTENTEAFF
TRBV9	TRBD1	TRBJ2-5	.	TGTGCCAGCAGCGTATCGACTAAGGGGGCACAAGAGACCCAGTACTTC	CASSVSTKGAQETQYF
TRBV5-1	.	TRBJ2-3	.	TGCGCCAGCAGCTTGGACAGGGGCACAGATACGCAGTATTTT	CASSLDRGTDTQYF
TRBV20-1	TRBD1	TRBJ1-2	.	TGCAGCTCAGGGGGCAATGGCTACACCTTC	CSSGGNGYTF
TRBV19	TRBD1	TRBJ1-1	few	TGTGCCAGTAGTTCCCAGGCAGGGGGCATCCCTGAAGCTTTCTTT	CASSSQAGGIPEAFF
TRBV6-5	TRBD1	TRBJ1-1	.	TGTGCCGTTAGGACAGGGATGAACACTGAAGCTTTCTTT	CAVRTGMNTEAFF
TRBV19	TRBD1	TRBJ2-2	.	TGTGCCAGTAGTATAGATCGCAACAGGGGGTACACCGGGGAGCTGTTTTTT	CASSIDRNRGYTGELFF
TRBV10-3	TRBD2	TRBJ2-3	.	TGTGCCATCAGTGGACTAGCGGGAGCAGATACGCAGTATTTT	CAISGLAGADTQYF
TRBV4-1	.	TRBJ1-1	few	TGCGCCAGCAGCCACTCTGGGGAGGGCACTGAAGCTTTCTTT	CASSHSGEGTEAFF
TRBV9	TRBD1	TRBJ1-6	once	TGTGCCAGCAGCGTAGGAGCAGGGACAGAGTATAATTCACCCCTCCACTTT	CASSVGAGTEYNSPLHF